The 22 T cell receptor beta chains below all came from one sample that was sequenced in a study of shared clonotypes between healthy human individuals (dated by TCRdb to 2018 to 2021). The library came from the immunoSEQ multiplex PCR assay. TCRdb stores this immuneACCESS table with in-frame sequences only. Part of the clones is absent; in the studies checked, under half of the shortfall reflects unresolved V genes, and no reason is known for the rest. The sample includes some 2 million clones, with just under 95% observed a single time. The ten largest clones capture 1.2% of the sample. CD8 naive samples were CD45RO-negative cells positively selected for CCR7, giving a CD45RA+CCR7+ population that excluded TemRA cells. Sequences were obtained from naive CD8+ T cells sorted from blood. The cell subset or site label for this specimen denotes: CD45RA+CCR7+. Every receptor here comes from a man in his late teens or twenties in good health.

J is TRBJ1-2 and V is TRBV27, with 7 bases aligning to TRBD1. The junction had 4 bases not matched to a gene; V was cut back by 5 bases and J by 4 bases. The CDR3 extends over 13 amino acids. Germline CDR1 is MNHEY and CDR2 is SMNVEV (reference sequence). CDR3 DNA sequence: TGTGCCAGCAGTGACAGGGTAGCCTATGGCTACACCTTC. Its protein product is CASSDRVAYGYTF.

CDR3 sequence: CASRLLNPDRRTSGTPGDNEQFF. Written as DNA, the CDR3 is TGTGCCAGCAGGCTCCTAAATCCAGACAGGAGGACTAGCGGGACCCCGGGAGACAATGAGCAGTTCTTC. The chain combines TRBV2 with TRBJ2-1, with 12 bases identical to TRBD2. V lost 6 bases and J lost 5; bases outside the gene matches: 29. CDR3 length: 23 residues. CDR1 SNHLY and CDR2 FYNNEI come from the germline V gene.

The table lists this clone with a few counts. J is TRBJ1-1 and V is TRBV10-2; the D gene is possibly TRBD1 (5 bases). Looked up from germline, CDR1 is WSHSY and CDR2 is SAAADI. V lost 3 bases to trimming and J lost 7 bases, with 15 bases between them. This CDR3 contains 14 residues. The CDR3 region is CASSDSVRRGEAFF. CDR3 nucleotides: TGCGCCAGCAGTGATTCGGTCAGGAGGGGTGAAGCTTTCTTT.

The CDR3 region has the DNA TGTGCCAGCAACAGTGAAGCGGGAGTGCAGTACTTC. It is translated as CASNSEAGVQYF. The chain is built from TRBV6-5 and TRBJ2-7, with 8 bases matching TRBD2. After removal of 7 bases from V and 9 bases from J, the junction contained 8 bases not matched to a gene. The CDR3 runs to 12 residues. Germline lookup yields CDR1 MNHEY and CDR2 SVGAGI.

The genes are TRBV6-5 and TRBJ2-3; 12 nucleotides line up with TRBD2. This CDR3 spans 16 amino acids. J was trimmed by 5 bases and V by 4 bases; bases with no gene match: 7. Germline lookup yields CDR1 MNHEY and CDR2 SVGAGI. CDR3 sequence reads: CASSSILAGGEDTQYF. The DNA for the CDR3 is TGTGCCAGCAGTTCGATACTAGCGGGAGGTGAAGATACGCAGTATTTT.

Only a few counts were recorded for this clone. This sequence joins TRBV2 and TRBJ1-2; D not resolved. The V end lost 5 bases, the J end lost 7 bases, and 5 bases lay between the germline ends. The germline V gene has CDR1 SNHLY and CDR2 FYNNEI. The CDR3 is 10 amino acids. CDR3 loop: CASSMGGYTF. CDR3 DNA sequence: TGTGCCAGCAGTATGGGTGGCTACACCTTC.

This chain connects TRBV13 to TRBJ2-3, with a tentative D call TRBD1 (6 bases). Trimming pared 2 bases from V and 7 bases from J, leaving 16 bases between. The germline V gene has CDR1 PRHDT and CDR2 FYEKMQ (reference sequence). The length of the CDR3 is 15 residues. CDR3 nucleotide sequence: TGTGCCAGCAGCTTAACTGGGGGCGAGGTATATACGCAGTATTTT. Protein: CASSLTGGEVYTQYF.

About this clone: Other DNA sequences of this sample code for an identical CDR3. The chain employs TRBV6-5 and TRBJ1-1, with D uncertain. CDR1 is MNHEY, CDR2 SVGAGI, per germline. V was pared by 3 bases and J by 1 base, with 6 bases between. This CDR3 spans 13 amino acids. DNA for the CDR3: TGTGCCAGCAGTTATTTAGAGAACACTGAAGCTTTCTTT. This encodes CASSYLENTEAFF.

This chain joins TRBV7-9 and TRBJ1-2, with a possible D match to TRBD1 (5 bases). CDR1 is SEHNR, CDR2 FQNEAQ, per germline (reference sequence). This CDR3 has 18 residues. Trimming removed 5 bases from V and 3 bases from J, with 25 bases in between. The DNA of the CDR3 is TGTGCCAGCAGCCCATACGACAGCAGCCTATTAACTGACTATGGCTACACCTTC. Its protein is CASSPYDSSLLTDYGYTF.

The J gene is TRBJ2-3, the V gene TRBV7-9; D may be TRBD2 (7 bases). The V end lost 5 bases, the J end lost 2 bases, and 17 bases lay between the germline ends. The CDR3 has 16 residues. Per germline, CDR1 SEHNR and CDR2 FQNEAQ (reference sequence). The CDR3 reads CASSLSSGGHTDTQYF. The DNA for the CDR3 is TGTGCCAGCAGCCTCTCTTCGGGGGGCCACACAGATACGCAGTATTTT.

This chain connects TRBV6-5 to TRBJ2-1, with 14 nucleotides matching TRBD2. The V gene's germline CDR1 is MNHEY and CDR2 SVGAGI. CDR3 length: 16 residues. V lost 1 base and J lost 5; bases outside the gene matches: 1. The CDR3 region is CASSYLGLAGDNEQFF. The CDR3 DNA reads as TGTGCCAGCAGTTACTTGGGACTAGCGGGAGACAATGAGCAGTTCTTC.

The gene calls are TRBV4-1 and TRBJ2-7; TRBD1 aligns across 10 bases. V dropped 4 bases and J dropped 0; count of bases not matched to a gene: 12. The length of the CDR3 is 18 residues. Germline V gene lookup returns CDR1 MGHRA and CDR2 YSYEKL. The chain's CDR3 is CASSPQPSGTGVSYEQYF. CDR3 bases: TGCGCCAGCAGCCCCCAACCCTCCGGGACAGGGGTCTCCTACGAGCAGTACTTC.

About this clone: Other DNA sequences in the sample encode the same CDR3. This chain uses TRBV7-9 with TRBJ2-7, with D possibly TRBD1 on 5 matching bases. The CDR3 consists of 13 residues. The V and J ends lost 3 bases and 4 bases respectively, with 10 bases between them. The germline V gene encodes CDR1 SEHNR and CDR2 FQNEAQ (reference sequence). CDR3 nucleotide sequence: TGTGCCAGCAGCTTCAGCAGGGATTACGAGCAGTACTTC. This gives the protein CASSFSRDYEQYF.

The chain carries TRBV4-1 and TRBJ2-2, with D perhaps TRBD1 (5 bases). The CDR3 has 16 amino acids. Deletions cut 1 base from V and 4 bases from J, with 13 bases between. CDR1 MGHRA and CDR2 YSYEKL come from the germline V gene. The CDR3 spells CASSQGPRTPTGELFF. Written as DNA, the CDR3 is TGCGCCAGCAGCCAAGGCCCCCGGACACCCACCGGGGAGCTGTTTTTT.

Concerning this clone itself: The same CDR3 can be traced to other DNA sequences in this sample. This chain joins TRBV27 and TRBJ2-1; D remains ambiguous. Germline CDR1 and CDR2: MNHEY and SMNVEV (reference sequence). The CDR3 has 13 amino acids. Deletions cut 3 bases from V and 4 bases from J, with 7 bases between. CDR3 protein: CASSLGGYNEQFF. Here the CDR3 DNA reads TGTGCCAGCAGTTTGGGCGGATACAATGAGCAGTTCTTC.

The chain recombines TRBV5-4 with TRBJ1-3; 7 nucleotides agree with TRBD1. The germline V gene has CDR1 SGHNT and CDR2 YYREEE (reference sequence). The V gene end was trimmed by 4 bases and the J gene end by 0 bases; junction bases not matched to a gene: 4. CDR3 length equals 15 residues. The CDR3, as DNA: TGTGCCAGCAGCGATACAGGGGACTCTGGAAACACCATATATTTT. This codes for CASSDTGDSGNTIYF.

The genes are TRBV5-6 and TRBJ2-1, with D possibly matching TRBD1 (6 bases). Germline CDR1 reads SGHDT; CDR2 reads YYEEEE. Trimming left V 1 base short and J 4 bases short, with 9 bases between. This CDR3 spans 14 amino acids. The CDR3 bases are TGTGCCAGCAGCTTGCCGGACAGATACAATGAGCAGTTCTTC. Translated: CASSLPDRYNEQFF.

This rearrangement joins TRBV5-1 to TRBJ1-1; D uncertain. Per germline, CDR1 SGHRS and CDR2 YFSETQ. There are 15 residues in the CDR3. Trimming removed 3 bases at V and 2 bases at J, with 14 bases between. CDR3 in amino acids: CASSSGSRTNTEAFF. Written as DNA, the CDR3 is TGCGCCAGCAGCTCAGGCTCCCGCACCAACACTGAAGCTTTCTTT.

This chain joins TRBV7-9 and TRBJ2-7; 7 nucleotides agree with TRBD2. The CDR3 has 15 residues. Germline assignment: CDR1 SEHNR and CDR2 FQNEAQ (reference sequence). The V gene end was trimmed by 2 bases and the J gene end by 5 bases; junction bases not matched to a gene: 9. CDR3 coding DNA: TGTGCCAGCAGCTTAAGGGTAGCGGGCATCGACGAGCAGTACTTC. As protein: CASSLRVAGIDEQYF.

This rearrangement joins TRBV4-1 to TRBJ1-5, with D possibly matching TRBD1 (5 bases). Germline CDR1 reads MGHRA; CDR2 reads YSYEKL. This CDR3 is 15 amino acids long. V gave up 3 bases and J gave up 7 bases, with 16 bases separating them. In DNA, the CDR3 is TGCGCCAGCAGCCATGACGGGGGGGGGAGACAGCCCCAGCATTTT. It yields the protein CASSHDGGGRQPQHF.

The V gene is TRBV29-1, the J gene TRBJ2-5; D unclear. V gave up 7 bases and J gave up 2 bases, with 14 bases separating them. Per the germline V gene, CDR1 is SQVTM and CDR2 is ANQGSEA. This CDR3 contains 13 residues. This CDR3 is CSALLGRQETQYF. The CDR3 DNA is TGCAGCGCCCTCCTAGGGCGTCAAGAGACCCAGTACTTC.

The chain combines TRBV5-4 with TRBJ2-1, with TRBD2 matching 15 bases. Germline CDR1 reads SGHNT; CDR2 reads YYREEE (reference sequence). V lost 4 bases, J lost 10 bases, and 15 bases stayed unmatched. This CDR3 has 18 residues. As DNA, the CDR3 is TGTGCCAGCAGCCGAACCGAGAAGGGACTAGCGGGAGGACCCGAGCAGTTCTTC. This sequence encodes CASSRTEKGLAGGPEQFF.